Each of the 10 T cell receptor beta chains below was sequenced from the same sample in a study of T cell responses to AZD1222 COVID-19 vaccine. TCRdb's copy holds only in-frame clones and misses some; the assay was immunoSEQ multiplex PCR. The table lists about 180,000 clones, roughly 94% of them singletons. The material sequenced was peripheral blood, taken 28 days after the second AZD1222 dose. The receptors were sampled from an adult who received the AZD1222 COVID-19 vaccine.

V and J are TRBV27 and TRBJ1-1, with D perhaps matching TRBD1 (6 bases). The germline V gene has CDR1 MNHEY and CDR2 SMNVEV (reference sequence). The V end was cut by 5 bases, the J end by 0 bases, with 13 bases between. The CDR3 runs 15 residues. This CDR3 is CASSPARQVNTEAFF. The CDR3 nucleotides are TGTGCCAGCAGTCCCGCACGACAGGTGAACACTGAAGCTTTCTTT.

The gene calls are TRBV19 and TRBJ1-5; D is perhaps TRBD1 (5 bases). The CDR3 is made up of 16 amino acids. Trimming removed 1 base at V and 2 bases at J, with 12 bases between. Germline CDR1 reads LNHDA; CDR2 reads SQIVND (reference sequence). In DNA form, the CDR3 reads TGTGCCAGTAGTATAGTGGCAGGGAGTGGCAATCAGCCCCAGCATTTT. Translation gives CASSIVAGSGNQPQHF.

CDR3 in amino acids: CAIWEDRGGWNTEAFF. The CDR3 DNA follows: TGTGCCATCTGGGAGGACAGGGGGGGTTGGAACACTGAAGCTTTCTTT. The chain is built from TRBV10-3 and TRBJ1-1, with 10 bases fitting TRBD1. Germline V gene data show CDR1 as ENHRY and CDR2 as SYGVKD. Unmatched junction bases numbered 10, after V lost 8 bases and J lost 1 base. The CDR3 runs 16 residues.

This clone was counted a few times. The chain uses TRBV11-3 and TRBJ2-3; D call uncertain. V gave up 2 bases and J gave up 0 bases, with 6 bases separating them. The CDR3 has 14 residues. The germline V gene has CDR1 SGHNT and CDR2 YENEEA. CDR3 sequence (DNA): TGTGCCAGCAGCTTATATCGTAGCACAGATACGCAGTATTTT. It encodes CASSLYRSTDTQYF. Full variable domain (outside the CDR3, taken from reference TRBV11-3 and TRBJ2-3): EAGVVQSPRYKIIEKKQPVAFWCNPISGHNTLYWYLQNLGQGPELLIRYENEEAVDDSQLPKDRFSAERLKGVDSTLKIQPAELGDSAVYLCASSLYRSTDTQYFGPGTRLTVL.

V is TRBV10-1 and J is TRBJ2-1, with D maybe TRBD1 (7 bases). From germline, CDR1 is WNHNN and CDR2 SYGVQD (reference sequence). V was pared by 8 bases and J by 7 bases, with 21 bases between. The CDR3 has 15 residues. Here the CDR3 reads CASESGGHRRNEQFF. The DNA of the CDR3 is TGCGCCAGCGAATCAGGGGGGCACCGGAGGAATGAGCAGTTCTTC.

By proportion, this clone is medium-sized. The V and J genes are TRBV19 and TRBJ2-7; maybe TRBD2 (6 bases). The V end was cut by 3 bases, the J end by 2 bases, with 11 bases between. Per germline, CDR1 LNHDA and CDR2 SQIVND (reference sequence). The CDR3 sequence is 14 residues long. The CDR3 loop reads CASSMAGNAYEQYF. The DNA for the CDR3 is TGTGCCAGTAGTATGGCGGGGAATGCCTACGAGCAGTACTTC.

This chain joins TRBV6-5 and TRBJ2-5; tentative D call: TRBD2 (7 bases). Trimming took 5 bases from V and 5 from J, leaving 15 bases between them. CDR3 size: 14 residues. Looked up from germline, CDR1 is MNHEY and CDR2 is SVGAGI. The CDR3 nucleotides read TGTGCCAGCAGTCCGGGGGGCGCGTATGAGACCCAGTACTTC. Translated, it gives CASSPGGAYETQYF.

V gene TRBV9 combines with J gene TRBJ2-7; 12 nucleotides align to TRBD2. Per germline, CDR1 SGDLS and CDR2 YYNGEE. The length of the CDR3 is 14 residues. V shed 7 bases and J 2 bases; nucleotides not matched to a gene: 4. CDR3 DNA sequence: TGTGCCAGCTCACTAGCGGGAGGAGCCTACGAGCAGTACTTC. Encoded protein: CASSLAGGAYEQYF. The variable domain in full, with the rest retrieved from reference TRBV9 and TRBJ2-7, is DSGVTQTPKHLITATGQRVTLRCSPRSGDLSVYWYQQSLDQGLQFLIQYYNGEERAKGNILERFSAQQFPDLHSELNLSSLELGDSALYFCASSLAGGAYEQYFGPGTRLTVT.

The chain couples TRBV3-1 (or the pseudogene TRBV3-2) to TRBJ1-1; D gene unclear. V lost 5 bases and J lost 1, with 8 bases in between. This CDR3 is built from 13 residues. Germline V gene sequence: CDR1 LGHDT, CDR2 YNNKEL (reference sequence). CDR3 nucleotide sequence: TGTGCCAGCAGCGGGTGGGAGAACACTGAAGCTTTCTTT. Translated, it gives CASSGWENTEAFF.

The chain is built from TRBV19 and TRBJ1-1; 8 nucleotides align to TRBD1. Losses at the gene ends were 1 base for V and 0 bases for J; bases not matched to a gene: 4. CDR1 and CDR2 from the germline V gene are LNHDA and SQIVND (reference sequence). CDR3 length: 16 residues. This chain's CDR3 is CASSIGQGALNTEAFF. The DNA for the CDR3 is TGTGCCAGTAGTATAGGGCAGGGGGCCTTGAACACTGAAGCTTTCTTT.